This T cell receptor beta chain was sequenced during a study of cytomegalovirus exposure and HLA in healthy donors. Comments on this clone: Its antigen remains unknown.

13 Jbeta primers and 60 Vbeta primers were used for the PCR. This table comes from immunoSEQ multiplex PCR, and its TCRdb copy is limited to in-frame clones, with some not included. The sample holds around 170,000 clones, around four fifths seen once. Looked up from germline, CDR1 is MNHEY and CDR2 is SMNVEV (reference sequence). There are 14 residues in the CDR3. Between the trimmed V and J ends, which lost 4 bases and 4 bases, there was a span of 10 bases. Study results and caveats: Later on, an analysis found that several of the most significant clusters appeared to be linked to common viral pathogens, which included parvovirus B19.

The receptor was isolated from a man in his late teens or twenties in good health and CMV-seronegative. This chain links TRBV27 with TRBJ1-4; D is undetermined. Sequenced material: PBMCs. CDR3: CASSSGLYNEKLFF. CDR3 coding DNA: TGTGCCAGCAGTTCGGGTCTATATAATGAAAAACTGTTTTTT.